This TCR beta chain derives from a study of T cell responses to AZD1222 COVID-19 vaccine. Regarding the study as a whole: Baseline seropositives among AZD1222 recipients totaled only 5 to 7. Sampling captured repertoires only after the peak T cell response. Possibly, clonal diversity was underestimated; donors were largely white British and included more females. Targets within unmutated variant regions were reportedly found for nearly half of spike-specific TCRs.

This clone appeared a single time. The target antigen is unknown. Clones were read by immunoSEQ multiplex PCR, and TCRdb kept only the in-frame ones, dropping some. The repertoire has under 250,000 clones, 85% to 95% of them found once; the top ten carry 1%. V was pared by 3 bases and J by 7 bases, with 16 bases between. This CDR3 has 14 amino acids. Germline loops: CDR1 LGHDT, CDR2 YNNKEL (reference sequence). The chain links TRBV3-1 (or the pseudogene TRBV3-2) to TRBJ2-7; D possibly uses TRBD1 or TRBD2 (5 bases each). Sequencing was performed on peripheral blood, taken on day 0 of MenACWY control vaccination. The sequence came from an adult in good health. The CDR3, as DNA: TGTGCCAGCAGCCAGGGACGGTTGACGTGGGAGCAGTACTTC. Encoded protein: CASSQGRLTWEQYF.